This TCR beta chain is from a study of tumor-infiltrating lymphocytes in primary liver carcinoma. General study points: The difference in top-250-clone fraction between tumors and blood was significant, favoring tumors (p = 0.039).

CDR1 SQVTM and CDR2 ANQGSEA come from the germline V gene. The CDR3 has 11 residues. Trimming pared 6 bases from V and 7 bases from J, leaving 10 bases between. It was unsorted whole blood that yielded blood RNA, and germline DNA was also extracted. Details on this clonotype: Antigen unknown.

TCR beta cDNA was reverse-transcribed from around 0.55 ug of total RNA. The reaction used a constant-region primer and ProtoScript II reverse transcriptase. TCR beta libraries came from three nested multiplex PCR rounds using slightly modified ARM-PCR. Both of the initial two PCR rounds ran for nine to eleven cycles and employed TRBV1-TRBV30 forward primers alongside a C-beta reverse primer. Via MiXCR, TCRdb re-called the multiplex PCR reads, giving one row per CDR3 protein. The sample holds some 190,000 distinct CDR3 sequences, around 60% seen once. The genes are TRBV29-1 and TRBJ2-1; D is unresolved. The clonotype originates from a man aged 40-50 years with primary liver carcinoma and hepatitis B virus infection. Sequencing used peripheral blood. The CDR3 protein is CSVQHGNEQFF. DNA for the CDR3: TGCAGCGTGCAACATGGAAATGAGCAGTTCTTC.